This paragraph reports one T cell receptor (beta chain). Antigen unknown. The CDR3 contains 14 residues. Germline V gene data show CDR1 as WNHNN and CDR2 as SYGVQD (reference sequence). UMI-tagged TRB cDNA libraries were built via 5' RACE. One entry per CDR3 protein, without DNA, is what TCRdb gives after re-calling the 5' RACE reads. The sample totals some 140,000 distinct CDR3 sequences. The source of the sample is a study of CXCR3-negative and CXCR3-positive naive CD8 T cells. Study conclusions and caveats: In CXCR3-positive naive cells, the TRB CDR3s were more hydrophobic than in CXCR3-negative naive cells.

This chain joins TRBV10-1 and TRBJ2-1; TCRdb's D call, TRBD2, is unchecked because there is no DNA. Sequencing was carried out using naive CXCR3+ CD8+ T cells from blood. Indicated subset: CD45RO-CCR7+CD27+CD95- naive CD8+ T cells expressing CXCR3 (TNR3+). The TCR originated in a human donor in good health. Some clones in this sample may be carry-over from other donors' samples. CDR3 amino acids: CASSQREGYNEQFF.